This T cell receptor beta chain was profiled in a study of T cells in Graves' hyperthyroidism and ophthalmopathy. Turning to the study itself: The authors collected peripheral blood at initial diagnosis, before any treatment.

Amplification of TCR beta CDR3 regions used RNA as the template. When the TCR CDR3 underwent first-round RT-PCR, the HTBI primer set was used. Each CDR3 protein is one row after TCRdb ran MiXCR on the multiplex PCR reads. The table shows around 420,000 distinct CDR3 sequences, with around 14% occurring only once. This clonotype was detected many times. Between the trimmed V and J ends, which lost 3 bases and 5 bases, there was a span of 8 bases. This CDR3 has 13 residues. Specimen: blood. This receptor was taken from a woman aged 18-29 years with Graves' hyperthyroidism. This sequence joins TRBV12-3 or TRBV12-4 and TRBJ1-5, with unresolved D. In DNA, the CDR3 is TGTGCCAGCAGTTTGAACAGCGATCAGCCCCAGCATTTT. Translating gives CASSLNSDQPQHF.